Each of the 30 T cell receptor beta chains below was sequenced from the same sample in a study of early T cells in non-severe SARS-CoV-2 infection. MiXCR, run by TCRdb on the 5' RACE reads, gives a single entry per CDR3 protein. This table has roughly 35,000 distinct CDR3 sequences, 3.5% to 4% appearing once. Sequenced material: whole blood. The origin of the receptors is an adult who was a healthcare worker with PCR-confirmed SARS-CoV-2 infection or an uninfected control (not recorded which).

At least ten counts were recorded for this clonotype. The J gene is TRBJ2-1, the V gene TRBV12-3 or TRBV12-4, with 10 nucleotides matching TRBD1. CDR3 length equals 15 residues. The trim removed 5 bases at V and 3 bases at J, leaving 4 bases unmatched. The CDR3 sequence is CASSLRDRGYNEQFF. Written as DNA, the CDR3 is TGTGCCAGCAGTCTCCGGGACAGGGGCTACAATGAGCAGTTCTTC.

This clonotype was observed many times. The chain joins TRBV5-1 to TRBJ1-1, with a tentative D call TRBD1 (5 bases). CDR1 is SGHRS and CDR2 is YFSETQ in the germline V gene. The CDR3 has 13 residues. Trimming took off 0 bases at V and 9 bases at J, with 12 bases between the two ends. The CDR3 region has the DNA TGCGCCAGCAGCTTGGCCGATCAGGGCCAAGCTTTCTTT. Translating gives CASSLADQGQAFF.

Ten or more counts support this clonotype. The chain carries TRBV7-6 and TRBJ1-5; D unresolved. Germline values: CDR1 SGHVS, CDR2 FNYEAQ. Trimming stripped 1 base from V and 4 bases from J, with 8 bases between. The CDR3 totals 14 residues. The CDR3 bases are TGTGCCAGCAGCTTAGGGTCAGATAATCAGCCCCAGCATTTT. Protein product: CASSLGSDNQPQHF.

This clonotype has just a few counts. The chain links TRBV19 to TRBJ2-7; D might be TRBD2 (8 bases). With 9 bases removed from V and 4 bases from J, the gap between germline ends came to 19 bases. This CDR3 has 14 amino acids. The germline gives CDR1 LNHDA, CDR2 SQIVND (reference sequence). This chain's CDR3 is CASSSGGRGYEQYF. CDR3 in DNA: TGTGCCAGCTCCAGCGGGGGCAGGGGGTACGAGCAGTACTTC.

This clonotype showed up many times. The CDR3 region has the DNA TGCAGTGCTAGAGATAGGAGGGGATTCTACAATGAGCAGTTCTTC. Protein sequence: CSARDRRGFYNEQFF. V gene TRBV20-1 combines with J gene TRBJ2-1; tentative D call: TRBD2 (6 bases). The CDR3 is made up of 15 amino acids. The V gene lost 0 bases and the J gene lost 3 bases, with 12 bases spanning the gap. Germline assignment: CDR1 DFQATT and CDR2 SNEGSKA (reference sequence).

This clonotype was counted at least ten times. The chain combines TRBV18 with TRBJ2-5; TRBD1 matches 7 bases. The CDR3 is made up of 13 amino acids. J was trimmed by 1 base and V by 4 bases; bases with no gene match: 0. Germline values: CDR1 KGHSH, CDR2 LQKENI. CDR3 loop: CASSRDSQETQYF. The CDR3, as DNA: TGTGCCAGCTCACGGGACAGCCAAGAGACCCAGTACTTC.

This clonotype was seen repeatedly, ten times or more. As DNA, the CDR3 is TGTGCCAGCAGTTTATTGGCCGGGGAGCTGTTTTTT. Translation: CASSLLAGELFF. The V gene is TRBV28, the J gene TRBJ2-2, with D unclear. V lost 1 base and J 6 bases, leaving 3 bases between the germline ends. The CDR3 has 12 amino acids. The germline V gene encodes CDR1 MDHEN and CDR2 SYDVKM. The full variable domain, rest sourced from reference TRBV28 and TRBJ2-2, is DVKVTQSSRYLVKRTGEKVFLECVQDMDHENMFWYRQDPGLGLRLIYFSYDVKMKEKGDIPEGYSVSREKKERFSLILESASTNQTSMYLCASSLLAGELFFGEGSRLTVL.

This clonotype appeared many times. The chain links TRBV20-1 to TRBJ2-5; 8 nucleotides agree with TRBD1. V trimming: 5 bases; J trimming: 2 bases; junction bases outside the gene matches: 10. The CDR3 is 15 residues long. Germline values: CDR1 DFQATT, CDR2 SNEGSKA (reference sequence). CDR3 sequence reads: CSAETDRGDQETQYF. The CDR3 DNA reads TGCAGTGCTGAAACCGACAGGGGTGATCAAGAGACCCAGTACTTC.

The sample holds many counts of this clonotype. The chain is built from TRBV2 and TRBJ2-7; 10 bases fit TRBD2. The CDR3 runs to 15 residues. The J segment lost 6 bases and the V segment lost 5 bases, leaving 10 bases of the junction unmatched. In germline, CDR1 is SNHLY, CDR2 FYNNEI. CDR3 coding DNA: TGTGCCAGCAGTCCCGTACTAGCGGGGCCTGGCGAGCAGTACTTC. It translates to CASSPVLAGPGEQYF.

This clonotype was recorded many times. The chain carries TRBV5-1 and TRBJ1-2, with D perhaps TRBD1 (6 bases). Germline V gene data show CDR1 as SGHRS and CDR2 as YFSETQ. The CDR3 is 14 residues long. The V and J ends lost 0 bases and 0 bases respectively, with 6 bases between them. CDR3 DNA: TGCGCCAGCAGCTTGGGGACAGCTAACTATGGCTACACCTTC. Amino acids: CASSLGTANYGYTF.

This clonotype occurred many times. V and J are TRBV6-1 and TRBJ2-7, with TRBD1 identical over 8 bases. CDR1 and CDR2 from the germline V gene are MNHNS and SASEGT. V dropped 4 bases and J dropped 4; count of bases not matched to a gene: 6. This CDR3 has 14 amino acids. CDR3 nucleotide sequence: TGTGCCAGCAGTGCTCGGGACAGGAGTTACGAGCAGTACGTC. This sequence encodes CASSARDRSYEQYV.

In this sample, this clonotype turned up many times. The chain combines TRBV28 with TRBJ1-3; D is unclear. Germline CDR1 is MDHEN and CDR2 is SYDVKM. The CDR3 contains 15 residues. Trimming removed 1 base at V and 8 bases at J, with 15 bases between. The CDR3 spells CASSLLPRPVDTIYF. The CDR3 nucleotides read TGTGCCAGCAGTTTATTGCCCAGGCCGGTAGACACCATATATTTT. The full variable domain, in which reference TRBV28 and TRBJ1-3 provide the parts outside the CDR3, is DVKVTQSSRYLVKRTGEKVFLECVQDMDHENMFWYRQDPGLGLRLIYFSYDVKMKEKGDIPEGYSVSREKKERFSLILESASTNQTSMYLCASSLLPRPVDTIYFGEGSWLTVV.

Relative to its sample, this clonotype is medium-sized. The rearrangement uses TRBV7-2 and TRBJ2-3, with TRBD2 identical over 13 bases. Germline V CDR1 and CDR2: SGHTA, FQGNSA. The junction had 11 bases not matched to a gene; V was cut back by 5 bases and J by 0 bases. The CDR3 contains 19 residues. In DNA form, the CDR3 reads TGTGCCAGCAGCCCTGACCCGGGACTAGCGGGACCAAGCACAGATACGCAGTATTTT. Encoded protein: CASSPDPGLAGPSTDTQYF.

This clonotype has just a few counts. The DNA for the CDR3 is TGTGCCAGCAGCCTGGACAGGGCGTCAGGGGCCAACGTCCTGACTTTC. It encodes CASSLDRASGANVLTF. The genes are TRBV7-2 and TRBJ2-6; 8 bases are shared with TRBD1. With V trimmed by 5 bases and J by 4 bases, 7 bases remained unmatched. Per the germline V gene, CDR1 is SGHTA and CDR2 is FQGNSA. This CDR3 region has 16 residues.

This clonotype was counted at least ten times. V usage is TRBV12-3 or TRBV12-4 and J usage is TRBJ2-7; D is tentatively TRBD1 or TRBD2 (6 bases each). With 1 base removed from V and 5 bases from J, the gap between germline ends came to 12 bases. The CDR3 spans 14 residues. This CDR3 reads CASSLEGGLDEQYF. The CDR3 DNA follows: TGTGCCAGCAGTTTAGAGGGGGGATTGGACGAGCAGTACTTC.

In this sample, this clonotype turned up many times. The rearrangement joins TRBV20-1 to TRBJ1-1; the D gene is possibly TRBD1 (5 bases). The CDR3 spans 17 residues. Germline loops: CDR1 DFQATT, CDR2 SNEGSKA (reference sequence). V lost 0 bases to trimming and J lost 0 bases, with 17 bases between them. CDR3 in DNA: TGCAGTGCTAGAGATGCAAGGCGGGGCAGCCTGAACACTGAAGCTTTCTTT. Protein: CSARDARRGSLNTEAFF.

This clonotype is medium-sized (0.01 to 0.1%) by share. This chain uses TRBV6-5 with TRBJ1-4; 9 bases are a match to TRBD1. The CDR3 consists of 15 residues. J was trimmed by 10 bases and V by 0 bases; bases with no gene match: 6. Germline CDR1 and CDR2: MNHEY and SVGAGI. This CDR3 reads CASSYSWDREGKLFF. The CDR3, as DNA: TGTGCCAGCAGTTACTCGTGGGACAGGGAAGGAAAACTGTTTTTT.

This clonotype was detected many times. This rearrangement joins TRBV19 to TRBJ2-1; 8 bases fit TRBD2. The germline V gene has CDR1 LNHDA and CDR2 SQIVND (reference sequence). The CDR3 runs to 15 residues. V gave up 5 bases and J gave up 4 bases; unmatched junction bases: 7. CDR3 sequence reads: CASSAPGLEYNEQFF. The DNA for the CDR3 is TGTGCCAGTAGTGCCCCGGGACTAGAGTACAATGAGCAGTTCTTC.

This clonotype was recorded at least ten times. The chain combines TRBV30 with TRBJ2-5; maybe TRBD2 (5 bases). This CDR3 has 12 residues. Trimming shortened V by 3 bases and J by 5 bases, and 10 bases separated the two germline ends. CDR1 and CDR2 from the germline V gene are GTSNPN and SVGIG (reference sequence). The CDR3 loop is CAWSSDYETQYF. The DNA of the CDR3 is TGTGCCTGGAGCTCAGACTATGAGACCCAGTACTTC.

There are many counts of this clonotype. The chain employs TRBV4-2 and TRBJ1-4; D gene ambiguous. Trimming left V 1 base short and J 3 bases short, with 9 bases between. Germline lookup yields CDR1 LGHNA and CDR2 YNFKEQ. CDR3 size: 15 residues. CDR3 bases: TGTGCCAGCAGCCAAGGTGACACCTCTAATGAAAAACTGTTTTTT. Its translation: CASSQGDTSNEKLFF.

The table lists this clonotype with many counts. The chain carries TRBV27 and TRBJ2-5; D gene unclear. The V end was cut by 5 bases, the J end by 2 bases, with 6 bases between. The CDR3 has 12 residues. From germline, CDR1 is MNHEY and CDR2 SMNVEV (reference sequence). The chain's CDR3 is CASSRSQETQYF. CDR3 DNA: TGTGCCAGCAGTCGATCACAAGAGACCCAGTACTTC.

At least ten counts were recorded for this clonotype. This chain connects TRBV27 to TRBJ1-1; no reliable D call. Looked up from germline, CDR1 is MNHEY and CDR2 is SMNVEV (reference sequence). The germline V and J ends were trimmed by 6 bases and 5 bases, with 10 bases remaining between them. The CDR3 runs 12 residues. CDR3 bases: TGTGCCAGCAGCCTGGCGGGGACTGAAGCTTTCTTT. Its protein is CASSLAGTEAFF.

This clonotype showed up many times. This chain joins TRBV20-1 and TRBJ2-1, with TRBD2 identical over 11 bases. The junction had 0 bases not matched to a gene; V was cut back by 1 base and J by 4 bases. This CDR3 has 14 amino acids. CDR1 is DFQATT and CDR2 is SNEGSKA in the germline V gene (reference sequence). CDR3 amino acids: CSARGLAGYNEQFF. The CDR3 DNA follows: TGCAGTGCTAGAGGACTAGCGGGATACAATGAGCAGTTCTTC.

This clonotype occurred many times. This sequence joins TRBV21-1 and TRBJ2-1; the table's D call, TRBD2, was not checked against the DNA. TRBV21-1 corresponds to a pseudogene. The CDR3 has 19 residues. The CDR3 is CASSKARIRSGENYNEQFF. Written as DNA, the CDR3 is TGTGCCAGCAGCAAAGCTCGTATACGTAGCGGGGAAAACTACAATGAGCAGTTCTTC.

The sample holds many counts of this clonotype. The CDR3, as DNA: TGTGCCAGCAGCCAAGATAGGGGAGTAGTTGCAGATACGCAGTATTTT. Its translation: CASSQDRGVVADTQYF. The chain couples TRBV4-2 to TRBJ2-3; possibly TRBD1 or TRBD2 for D (5 bases each). The CDR3 covers 16 residues. V gave up 0 bases and J gave up 4 bases, with 14 bases separating them. Germline V gives CDR1 LGHNA, CDR2 YNFKEQ.

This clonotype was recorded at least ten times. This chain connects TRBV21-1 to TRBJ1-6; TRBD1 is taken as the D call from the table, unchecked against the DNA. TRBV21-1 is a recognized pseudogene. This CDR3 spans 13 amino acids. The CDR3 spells CASSRGGTAPLHF. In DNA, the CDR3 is TGTGCCAGCAGCAGAGGTGGGACCGCACCCCTCCACTTT.

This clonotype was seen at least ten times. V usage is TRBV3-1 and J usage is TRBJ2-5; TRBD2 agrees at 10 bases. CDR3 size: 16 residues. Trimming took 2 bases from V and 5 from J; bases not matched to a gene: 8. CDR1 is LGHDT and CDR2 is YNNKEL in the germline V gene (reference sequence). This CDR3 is CASSQSTSGTQETQYF. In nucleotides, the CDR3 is TGTGCCAGCAGCCAATCTACTAGCGGGACCCAGGAGACCCAGTACTTC.

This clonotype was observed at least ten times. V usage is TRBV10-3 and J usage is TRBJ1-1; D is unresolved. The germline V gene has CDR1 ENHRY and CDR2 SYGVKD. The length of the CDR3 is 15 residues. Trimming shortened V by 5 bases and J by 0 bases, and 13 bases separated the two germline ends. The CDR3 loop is CAISWGSGLNTEAFF. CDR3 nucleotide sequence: TGTGCCATCAGTTGGGGTTCCGGATTGAACACTGAAGCTTTCTTT.

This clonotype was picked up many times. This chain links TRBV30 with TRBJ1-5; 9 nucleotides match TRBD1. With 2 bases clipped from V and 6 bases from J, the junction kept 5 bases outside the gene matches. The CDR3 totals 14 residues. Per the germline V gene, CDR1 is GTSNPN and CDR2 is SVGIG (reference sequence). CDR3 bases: TGTGCCTGGAGTTCACAGGGGGCAAGTCAGCCCCAGCATTTT. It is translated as CAWSSQGASQPQHF.

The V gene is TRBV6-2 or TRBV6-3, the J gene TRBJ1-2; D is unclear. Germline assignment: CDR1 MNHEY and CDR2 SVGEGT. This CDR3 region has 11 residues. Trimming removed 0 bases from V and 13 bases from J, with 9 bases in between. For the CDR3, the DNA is TGTGCCAGCAGTTACTCGGGCCATACCACCTTC. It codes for CASSYSGHTTF.